This T cell receptor (beta chain) is drawn from a study of blood T cells in healthy people across ages. A second PCR, run for roughly 7 to 11 cycles, used a sample-barcoded 5' primer plus a J-beta primer mix. TCRdb re-derived calls from the 5' RACE reads in MiXCR, one entry per CDR3 protein. This sample has about 800,000 distinct CDR3 sequences; approximately 25% occur once, and the top ten carry approximately 4%. Trimming cost V 4 bases and J 2 bases, with 11 bases left between them. The CDR3 extends over 15 amino acids. CDR1 and CDR2 (germline): SNHLY, FYNNEI. In its sample, this clonotype was seen a few times. The antigen remains undetermined. General observations from the study: The CMV status of each donor remained undetermined, and this could have confounded shifts in expanded clonotypes.

The sample was also linked to a second study, of T cells of mothers and their children. That study adds: The yield was over 8 million TCR beta CDR3 reads from each mother and around 2.9 million from each child. Not a single persistent microchimeric T cell clone was detected.

This chain joins TRBV2 and TRBJ2-2; a possible D gene is TRBD2 (6 bases). The receptor comes from a boy between 10 and 17 years old in good health. What was sequenced was blood. This CDR3 reads CASSALAPNTGELFF. The CDR3 DNA reads as TGTGCCAGCAGTGCCCTAGCGCCCAACACCGGGGAGCTGTTTTTT.